The entry below describes one TCR beta chain. Its antigen is not identified. This sample stems from a study of shared clonotypes between healthy human individuals. Study context: The cohort comprised a couple of women and a few men. Their ages spanned 18 to 49 years. Regarding the study as a whole: When compared with the clonotypes that were shared by all four sorted-subset donors, the non-shared clonotypes turned out to have lower generation probabilities.

Method: immunoSEQ multiplex PCR; TCRdb's copy keeps in-frame clones and lacks some. Of 950,000 to 1,100,000 clones in the sample, approximately 80% were seen once. In the CD4+ fraction, cells were divided into CD45RA+ naive and CD45RA-negative memory subsets. In germline, CDR1 is MNHEY, CDR2 SVGAGI. V lost 2 bases and J lost 1, with 5 bases in between. This CDR3 is 13 amino acids long. This chain uses TRBV6-5 with TRBJ1-1; D possibly corresponds to TRBD1 (5 bases). This clonotype originated in a man aged 18 to 35 in good health. Some clones in this sample may be carry-over from other donors' samples. Sequenced sample: memory CD4+ T cells from PBMCs. The subset here: CD45RA-negative fraction. The CDR3 region has the DNA TGTGCCAGCAGTTACGACAGGAACACTGAAGCTTTCTTT. This encodes CASSYDRNTEAFF.